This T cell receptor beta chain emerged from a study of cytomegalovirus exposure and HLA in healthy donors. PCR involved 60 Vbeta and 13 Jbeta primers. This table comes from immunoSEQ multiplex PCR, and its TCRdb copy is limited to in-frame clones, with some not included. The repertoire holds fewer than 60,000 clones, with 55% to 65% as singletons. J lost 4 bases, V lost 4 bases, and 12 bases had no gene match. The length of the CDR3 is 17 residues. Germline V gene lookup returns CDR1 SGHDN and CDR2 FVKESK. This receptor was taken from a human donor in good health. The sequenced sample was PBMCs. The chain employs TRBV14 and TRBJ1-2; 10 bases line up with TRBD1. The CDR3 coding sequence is TGTGCCAGCAGCCTACGACAGGGGGCGATTGGCCTCTATGGCTACACCTTC. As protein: CASSLRQGAIGLYGYTF.